The 23 T cell receptor beta chains below come from one sample, sequenced in a study of shared T cell receptors in the human thymus (dated by TCRdb to the early 2020s). Libraries were prepared through the immunoSEQ multiplex PCR assay. The table comes from immuneACCESS by way of TCRdb, which keeps in-frame sequences with V and J called. Part of the clones is missing from these tables; in studies checked, under half for an unresolved V gene and the rest for unknown reasons. Across this sample there are some 760,000 clones, with 70% to 90% seen only once. The top ten clones comprise 0.0095% to 0.013% of the sample. These data also featured in a second study, about human thymus T cells.

The sequenced sample was thymocytes. The receptor set was obtained from a girl under three years old with a congenital heart defect. Donor details come from another sample of the same person, matched by shared clones.

This chain connects TRBV5-6 to TRBJ2-2; 7 positions agree with TRBD1. The germline gives CDR1 SGHDT, CDR2 YYEEEE. V was clipped by 5 bases and J by 5 bases; unmatched bases: 12. The CDR3 has 16 amino acids. The CDR3 region is CASRHGTTGFTGELFF. The CDR3 DNA sequence: TGTGCCAGCAGACACGGAACGACAGGGTTTACCGGGGAGCTGTTTTTT.

Only a few counts were recorded for this clone. This chain links TRBV15 with TRBJ1-2; D gene uncertain. The V and J ends lost 1 base and 2 bases respectively, with 11 bases between them. The CDR3 sequence is 15 residues long. Germline lookup yields CDR1 LNHNV and CDR2 YYDKDF (reference sequence). The CDR3 spells CATSRAEGGNYGYTF. The CDR3 coding sequence is TGTGCCACCAGCAGAGCGGAGGGCGGCAACTATGGCTACACCTTC.

V and J are TRBV6-1 and TRBJ1-4; 7 nucleotides align to TRBD1. With V trimmed by 0 bases and J by 8 bases, 15 bases remained unmatched. The CDR3 totals 18 residues. The V gene's germline CDR1 is MNHNS and CDR2 SASEGT. The CDR3 protein is CASSEAVHNRGTGEKLFF. The CDR3 DNA sequence: TGTGCCAGCAGTGAAGCGGTCCATAACAGGGGAACAGGGGAAAAACTGTTTTTT.

The rearrangement uses TRBV9 and TRBJ1-2; 9 bases are shared with TRBD1. CDR1 is SGDLS, CDR2 YYNGEE, per germline. The CDR3 has 15 amino acids. V lost 3 bases, J lost 5 bases, and 8 bases stayed unmatched. This CDR3 is CASSGSRDRVYGYTF. CDR3 DNA sequence: TGTGCCAGCAGCGGTAGCCGGGACAGGGTTTATGGCTACACCTTC.

V gene TRBV30 combines with J gene TRBJ1-2; the D gene is possibly TRBD1 (5 bases). The CDR3 extends over 16 amino acids. Germline CDR1 reads GTSNPN; CDR2 reads SVGIG (reference sequence). Trimming cost V 2 bases and J 5 bases, with 21 bases left between them. The CDR3 sequence is CAWSPDLTVSGYGYTF. For the CDR3, the DNA is TGTGCCTGGAGTCCCGACCTGACAGTCTCGGGTTATGGCTACACCTTC.

The chain is built from TRBV14 and TRBJ2-2, with 8 positions matching TRBD1. The ends lost 1 base at V and 2 bases at J; junction bases unmatched: 12. The CDR3 has 19 residues. Germline CDR1 and CDR2: SGHDN and FVKESK. The CDR3 nucleotides are TGTGCCAGCAGCCAAGTGACCCGGGACAGGAAGCTAAACACCGGGGAGCTGTTTTTT. It specifies CASSQVTRDRKLNTGELFF.

V gene TRBV9 combines with J gene TRBJ2-4; 8 bases are a match to TRBD2. CDR3 length: 17 residues. Trimming cost V 3 bases and J 4 bases; bases outside gene matches: 12. Germline CDR1 reads SGDLS; CDR2 reads YYNGEE. CDR3 coding DNA: TGTGCCAGCAGCGCAGGGACTAGTGGCGTCAGAAAAAACATTCAGTACTTC. Translating it yields CASSAGTSGVRKNIQYF.

This clone has only one observation. This sequence joins TRBV15 and TRBJ1-2; TRBD1 is a possible D gene (6 bases). The length of the CDR3 is 15 residues. The germline V gene encodes CDR1 LNHNV and CDR2 YYDKDF (reference sequence). The V end was cut by 5 bases, the J end by 6 bases, with 19 bases between. CDR3 DNA: TGTGCCACCAGCCCCAAGGGGGGGGAAAGGGATGGCTACACCTTC. This encodes CATSPKGGERDGYTF.

The V call is TRBV6-1, the J call TRBJ1-3; no clear D gene. Germline loops: CDR1 MNHNS, CDR2 SASEGT. With 7 bases removed from V and 0 bases from J, the gap between germline ends came to 10 bases. There are 14 residues in the CDR3. Here the CDR3 reads CASNRAFSGNTIYF. The CDR3 nucleotides read TGTGCCAGCAACCGCGCTTTCTCTGGAAACACCATATATTTT.

V gene TRBV25-1 combines with J gene TRBJ1-4; 7 bases are a match to TRBD1. In germline, CDR1 is MGHDK, CDR2 SYGVNS. The CDR3 sequence is 15 residues long. After removal of 3 bases from V and 8 bases from J, the junction contained 9 bases not matched to a gene. The CDR3 sequence is CASSDHSGGWEKLFF. CDR3 bases: TGTGCCAGCAGTGATCATTCAGGGGGATGGGAAAAACTGTTTTTT.

The genes are TRBV7-9 and TRBJ2-2; TRBD2 agrees at 12 bases. With V trimmed by 3 bases and J by 1 base, 6 bases remained unmatched. CDR3 length: 18 residues. Germline loops: CDR1 SEHNR, CDR2 FQNEAQ (reference sequence). CDR3 region: CASSFPGTSGRNTGELFF. In DNA, the CDR3 is TGTGCCAGCAGCTTCCCGGGGACTAGCGGGCGGAACACCGGGGAGCTGTTTTTT. Filled out from reference TRBV7-9 and TRBJ2-2, the complete variable domain reads DTGVSQNPRHKITKRGQNVTFRCDPISEHNRLYWYRQTLGQGPEFLTYFQNEAQLEKSRLLSDRFSAERPKGSFSTLEIQRTEQGDSAMYLCASSFPGTSGRNTGELFFGEGSRLTVL.

The gene calls are TRBV5-8 and TRBJ1-2, with 12 positions matching TRBD1. V lost 1 base to trimming and J lost 7 bases; unmatched junction nucleotides: 14. The CDR3 runs 18 residues. CDR1 and CDR2 from the germline V gene are SGHTS and YDEGEE. The CDR3 loop reads CASSLFGTGGVRLTGYTF. The CDR3 DNA follows: TGTGCCAGCAGCTTGTTTGGGACAGGGGGCGTTCGGCTGACTGGCTACACCTTC.

This chain connects TRBV7-8 to TRBJ2-5; possibly TRBD2 for D (5 bases). This CDR3 spans 18 amino acids. Germline CDR1 is SGHVS and CDR2 is FQNEAQ. The V and J ends lost 4 bases and 5 bases respectively, with 26 bases between them. This chain's CDR3 is CASSSLLAKWARRETQYF. For the CDR3, the DNA is TGTGCCAGCAGCTCCCTATTGGCCAAGTGGGCCCGGAGGGAGACCCAGTACTTC. The variable domain in full, completed from reference TRBV7-8 and TRBJ2-5, reads GAGVSQSPRYKVAKRGQDVALRCDPISGHVSLFWYQQALGQGPEFLTYFQNEAQLDKSGLPSDRFFAERPEGSVSTLKIQRTQQEDSAVYLCASSSLLAKWARRETQYFGPGTRLLVL.

This sequence joins TRBV29-1 and TRBJ1-1; D is possibly TRBD1 (5 bases). Germline CDR1 reads SQVTM; CDR2 reads ANQGSEA. This CDR3 comprises 12 residues. Deletions cut 4 bases from V and 5 bases from J, with 11 bases between. This chain's CDR3 is CSVARGGTEAFF. CDR3 nucleotide sequence: TGCAGCGTTGCTCGGGGGGGAACTGAAGCTTTCTTT.

This chain connects TRBV19 to TRBJ2-2; TRBD1 aligns across 7 bases. Unmatched junction bases numbered 35, after V lost 5 bases and J lost 5 bases. Germline V gives CDR1 LNHDA, CDR2 SQIVND (reference sequence). This CDR3 region has 24 residues. CDR3: CASSPPPDRLVKSNSPRSTGELFF. DNA for the CDR3: TGTGCCAGTAGTCCCCCCCCGGACAGGCTAGTAAAATCCAATTCTCCCAGGTCAACCGGGGAGCTGTTTTTT.

V gene TRBV15 combines with J gene TRBJ1-2, with 12 nucleotides matching TRBD1. The CDR3 runs to 20 residues. Germline V gene sequence: CDR1 LNHNV, CDR2 YYDKDF (reference sequence). J gave up 5 bases and V 0 bases, and 16 bases lay outside the gene matches. In DNA form, the CDR3 reads TGTGCCACCAGCAGAGATGTTACCCGGGACAGGGGGCGCAGGGATTATGGCTACACCTTC. It encodes CATSRDVTRDRGRRDYGYTF.

This sequence joins TRBV7-9 and TRBJ2-5; TRBD2 matches 7 bases. This CDR3 has 15 residues. J was trimmed by 3 bases and V by 0 bases; bases with no gene match: 4. Looked up from germline, CDR1 is SEHNR and CDR2 is FQNEAQ (reference sequence). Here the CDR3 reads CASSLARDYEETQYF. As DNA, the CDR3 is TGTGCCAGCAGCTTAGCGCGGGACTACGAAGAGACCCAGTACTTC.

The chain is built from TRBV10-3 and TRBJ1-5, with 7 positions matching TRBD1. Germline CDR1 reads ENHRY; CDR2 reads SYGVKD. V was clipped by 6 bases and J by 0 bases; unmatched bases: 11. The CDR3 has 17 residues. DNA for the CDR3: TGTGCCATCAGGGCAGGGGGAAGGAACTATAGCAATCAGCCCCAGCATTTT. The encoded protein is CAIRAGGRNYSNQPQHF.

This chain connects TRBV30 to TRBJ2-4, with 10 bases matching TRBD1. V lost 0 bases to trimming and J lost 0 bases; unmatched junction nucleotides: 14. CDR3 length: 20 residues. Germline loops: CDR1 GTSNPN, CDR2 SVGIG (reference sequence). The chain's CDR3 is CAWSVGGGQGLSLAKNIQYF. The DNA of the CDR3 is TGTGCCTGGAGTGTGGGGGGGGGACAGGGGTTAAGTCTAGCCAAAAACATTCAGTACTTC.

V usage is TRBV5-4 and J usage is TRBJ2-5; 7 nucleotides line up with TRBD1. From germline, CDR1 is SGHNT and CDR2 YYREEE (reference sequence). The CDR3 consists of 14 residues. The junction had 4 bases not matched to a gene; V was cut back by 0 bases and J by 5 bases. CDR3 nucleotides: TGTGCCAGCAGCTTGGGAACAGGGGTGGAGACCCAGTACTTC. The encoded protein is CASSLGTGVETQYF.

The chain links TRBV19 to TRBJ1-2; 9 positions agree with TRBD1. There are 17 residues in the CDR3. In germline, CDR1 is LNHDA, CDR2 SQIVND (reference sequence). V was pared by 10 bases and J by 1 base, with 16 bases of the junction left unmatched. CDR3 region: CATLNPGTGPFNYGYTF. The CDR3 DNA follows: TGTGCCACCTTAAACCCCGGGACAGGGCCATTTAACTATGGCTACACCTTC.

The chain uses TRBV6-5 and TRBJ1-2; 11 positions match TRBD1. CDR1 and CDR2 (germline): MNHEY, SVGAGI. The CDR3 consists of 16 residues. The V gene end was trimmed by 3 bases and the J gene end by 8 bases; junction bases not matched to a gene: 11. CDR3 protein: CASSYGDGQGAGGYTF. In DNA form, the CDR3 reads TGTGCCAGCAGTTATGGGGACGGACAGGGGGCGGGCGGCTACACCTTC.

The chain joins TRBV28 to TRBJ2-2, with 10 bases aligning to TRBD1. V dropped 6 bases and J dropped 6; count of bases not matched to a gene: 25. The CDR3 has 21 residues. Germline V gene data show CDR1 as MDHEN and CDR2 as SYDVKM. CDR3 region: CASSDISGTGEESEYSGELFF. The CDR3 nucleotides are TGTGCCAGCAGCGACATATCGGGGACAGGGGAAGAGTCGGAGTACTCCGGGGAGCTGTTTTTT.